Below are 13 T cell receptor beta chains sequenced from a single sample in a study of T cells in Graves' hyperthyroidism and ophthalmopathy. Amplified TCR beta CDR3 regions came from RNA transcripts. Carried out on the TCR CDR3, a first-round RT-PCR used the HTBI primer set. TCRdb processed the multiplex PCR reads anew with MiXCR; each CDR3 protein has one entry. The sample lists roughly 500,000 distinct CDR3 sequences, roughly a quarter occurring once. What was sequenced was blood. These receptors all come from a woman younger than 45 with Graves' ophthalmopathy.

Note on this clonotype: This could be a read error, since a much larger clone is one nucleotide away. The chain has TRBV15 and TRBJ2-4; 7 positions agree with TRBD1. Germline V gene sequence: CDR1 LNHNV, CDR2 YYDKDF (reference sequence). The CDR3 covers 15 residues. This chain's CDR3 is CATSSNRGMGNIKYF. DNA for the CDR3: TGTGCCACCAGCAGCAACAGGGGTATGGGAAACATTAAGTACTTC.

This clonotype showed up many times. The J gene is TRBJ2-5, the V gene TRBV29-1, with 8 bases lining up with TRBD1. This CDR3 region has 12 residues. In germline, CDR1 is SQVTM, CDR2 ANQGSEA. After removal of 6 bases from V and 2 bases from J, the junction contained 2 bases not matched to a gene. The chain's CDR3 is CSVNRGQETQYF. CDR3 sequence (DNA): TGCAGCGTCAACAGGGGGCAAGAGACCCAGTACTTC.

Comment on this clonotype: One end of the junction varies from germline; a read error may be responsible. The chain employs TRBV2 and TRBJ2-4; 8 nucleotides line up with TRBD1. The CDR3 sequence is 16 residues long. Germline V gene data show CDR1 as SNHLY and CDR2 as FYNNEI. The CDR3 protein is CASREGQGEAKNIQYF. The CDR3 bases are TGTGCCAGCAGAGAAGGACAGGGAGAGGCCAAAAACATTCAGTACTTC.

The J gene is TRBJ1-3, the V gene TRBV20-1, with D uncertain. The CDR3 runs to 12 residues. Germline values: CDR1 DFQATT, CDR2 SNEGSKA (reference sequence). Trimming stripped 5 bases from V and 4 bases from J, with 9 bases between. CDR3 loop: CSARFSGNTIYF. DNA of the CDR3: TGCAGTGCTCGGTTTTCGGGAAACACCATATATTTT.

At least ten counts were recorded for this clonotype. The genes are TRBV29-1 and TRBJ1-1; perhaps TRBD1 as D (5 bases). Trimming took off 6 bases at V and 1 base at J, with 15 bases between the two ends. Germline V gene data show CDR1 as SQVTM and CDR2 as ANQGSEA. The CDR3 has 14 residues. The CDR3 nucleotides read TGCAGCGTCGCCCATGGGCAGGGGAACACTGAAGCTTTCTTT. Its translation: CSVAHGQGNTEAFF.

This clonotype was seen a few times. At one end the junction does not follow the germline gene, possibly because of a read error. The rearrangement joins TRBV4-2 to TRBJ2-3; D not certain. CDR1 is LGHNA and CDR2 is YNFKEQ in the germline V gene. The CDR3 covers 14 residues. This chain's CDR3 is CASSQGSYTDAQYF. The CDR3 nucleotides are TGTGCCAGCAGCCAAGGATCCTACACAGATGCGCAGTATTTT.

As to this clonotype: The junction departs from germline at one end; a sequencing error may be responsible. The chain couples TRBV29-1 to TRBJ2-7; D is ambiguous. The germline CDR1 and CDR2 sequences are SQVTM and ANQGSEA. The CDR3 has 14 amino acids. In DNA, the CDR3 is TGCAGCGTTGGGACGGGCCTGAGCTCCTACAAGCAGTACTTC. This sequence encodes CSVGTGLSSYKQYF.

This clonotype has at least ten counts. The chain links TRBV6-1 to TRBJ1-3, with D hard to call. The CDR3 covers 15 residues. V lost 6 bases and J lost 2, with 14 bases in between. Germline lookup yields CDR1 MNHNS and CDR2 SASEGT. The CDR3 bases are TGTGCCAGCAGGATATACAGTGAAGCTGGAAACACCATATATTTT. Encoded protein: CASRIYSEAGNTIYF.

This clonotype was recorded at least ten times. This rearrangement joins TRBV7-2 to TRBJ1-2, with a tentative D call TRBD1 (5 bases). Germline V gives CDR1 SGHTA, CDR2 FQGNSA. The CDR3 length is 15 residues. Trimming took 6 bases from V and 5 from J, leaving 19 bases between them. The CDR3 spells CASRSVVLGGYGYTF. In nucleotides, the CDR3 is TGTGCCAGCAGATCCGTAGTGCTGGGGGGGTATGGCTACACCTTC. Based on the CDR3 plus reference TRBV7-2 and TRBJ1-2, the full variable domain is GAGVSQSPSNKVTEKGKDVELRCDPISGHTALYWYRQSLGQGLEFLIYFQGNSAPDKSGLPSDRFSAERTGGSVSTLTIQRTQQEDSAVYLCASRSVVLGGYGYTFGSGTRLTVV.

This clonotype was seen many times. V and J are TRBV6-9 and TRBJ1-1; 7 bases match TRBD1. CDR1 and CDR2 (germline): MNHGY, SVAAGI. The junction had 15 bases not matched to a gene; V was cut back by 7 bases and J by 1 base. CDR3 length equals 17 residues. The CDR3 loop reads CASTQGGAPRGNTEAFF. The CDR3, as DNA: TGTGCCAGCACTCAGGGGGGGGCGCCCCGGGGGAACACTGAAGCTTTCTTT.

CDR3: CSARDAAGGPYEQYF. The DNA for the CDR3 is TGCAGTGCTAGAGATGCGGCGGGGGGGCCCTACGAGCAGTACTTC. The gene calls are TRBV20-1 and TRBJ2-7, with 9 bases fitting TRBD2. This CDR3 region has 15 residues. Germline lookup yields CDR1 DFQATT and CDR2 SNEGSKA (reference sequence). V lost 0 bases and J lost 2; bases outside the gene matches: 5.

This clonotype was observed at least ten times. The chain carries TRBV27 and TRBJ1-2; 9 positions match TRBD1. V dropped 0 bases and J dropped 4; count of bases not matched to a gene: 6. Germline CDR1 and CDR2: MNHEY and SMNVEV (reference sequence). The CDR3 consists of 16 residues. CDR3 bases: TGTGCCAGCAGTTTATCGATACCGGGACAGGGCTATGGCTACACCTTC. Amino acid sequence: CASSLSIPGQGYGYTF.

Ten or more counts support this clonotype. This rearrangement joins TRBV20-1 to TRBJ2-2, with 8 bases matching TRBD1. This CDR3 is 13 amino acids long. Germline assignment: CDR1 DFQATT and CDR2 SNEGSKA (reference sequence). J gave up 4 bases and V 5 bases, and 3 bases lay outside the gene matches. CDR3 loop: CSALDRGTGELFF. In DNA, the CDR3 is TGCAGTGCTCTCGACAGGGGCACCGGGGAGCTGTTTTTT.